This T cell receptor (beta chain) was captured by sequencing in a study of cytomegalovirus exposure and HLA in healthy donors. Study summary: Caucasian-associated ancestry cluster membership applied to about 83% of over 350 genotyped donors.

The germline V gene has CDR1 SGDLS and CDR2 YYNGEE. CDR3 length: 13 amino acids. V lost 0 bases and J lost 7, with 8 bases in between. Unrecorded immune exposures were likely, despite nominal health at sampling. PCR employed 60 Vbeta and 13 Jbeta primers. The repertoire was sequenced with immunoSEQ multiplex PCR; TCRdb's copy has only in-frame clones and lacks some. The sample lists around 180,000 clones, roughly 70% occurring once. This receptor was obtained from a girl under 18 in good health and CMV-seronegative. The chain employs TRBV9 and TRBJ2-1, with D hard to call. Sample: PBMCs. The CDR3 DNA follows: TGTGCCAGCAGCGTAGCTGAGTTAAATGAGCAGTTCTTC. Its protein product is CASSVAELNEQFF.